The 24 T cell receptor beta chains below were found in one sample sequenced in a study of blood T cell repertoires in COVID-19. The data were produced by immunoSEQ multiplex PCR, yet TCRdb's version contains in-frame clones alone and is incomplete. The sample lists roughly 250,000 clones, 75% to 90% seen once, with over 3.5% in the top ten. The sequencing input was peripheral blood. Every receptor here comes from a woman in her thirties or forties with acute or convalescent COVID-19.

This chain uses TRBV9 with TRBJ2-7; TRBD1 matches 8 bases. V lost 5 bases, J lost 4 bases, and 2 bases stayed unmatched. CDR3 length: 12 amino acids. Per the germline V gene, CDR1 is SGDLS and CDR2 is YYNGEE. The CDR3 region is CASRHRGYEQYV. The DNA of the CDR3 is TGTGCCAGCAGACACAGGGGGTACGAGCAGTACGTC.

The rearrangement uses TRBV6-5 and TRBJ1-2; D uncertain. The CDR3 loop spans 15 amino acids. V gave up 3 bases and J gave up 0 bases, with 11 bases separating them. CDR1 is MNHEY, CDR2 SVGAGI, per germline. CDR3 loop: CASSYLARSNYGYTF. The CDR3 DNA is TGTGCCAGCAGTTATCTGGCGAGGTCTAACTATGGCTACACCTTC.

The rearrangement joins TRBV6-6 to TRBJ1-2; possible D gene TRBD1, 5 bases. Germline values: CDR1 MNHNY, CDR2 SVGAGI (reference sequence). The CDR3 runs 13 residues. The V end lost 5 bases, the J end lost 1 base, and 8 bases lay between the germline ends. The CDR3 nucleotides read TGTGCCAGCAGTCAAGACAGTAACTATGGCTACACCTTC. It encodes CASSQDSNYGYTF.

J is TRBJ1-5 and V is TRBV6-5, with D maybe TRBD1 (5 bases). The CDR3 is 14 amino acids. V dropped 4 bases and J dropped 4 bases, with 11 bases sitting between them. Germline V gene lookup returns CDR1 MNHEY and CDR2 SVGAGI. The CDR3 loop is CASSSGRVNQPQHF. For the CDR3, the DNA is TGTGCCAGCAGTTCTGGCAGGGTAAATCAGCCCCAGCATTTT.

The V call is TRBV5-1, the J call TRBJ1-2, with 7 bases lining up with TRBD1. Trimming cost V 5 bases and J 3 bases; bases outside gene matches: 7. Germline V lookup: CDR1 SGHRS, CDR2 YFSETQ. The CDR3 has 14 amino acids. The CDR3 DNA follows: TGCGCCAGCAGGCCCCCGGGGACAGACTATGGCTACACCTTC. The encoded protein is CASRPPGTDYGYTF.

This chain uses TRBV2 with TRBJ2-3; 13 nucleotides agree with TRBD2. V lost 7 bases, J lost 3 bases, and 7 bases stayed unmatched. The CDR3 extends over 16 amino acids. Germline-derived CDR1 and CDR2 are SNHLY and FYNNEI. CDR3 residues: CASKTSGGELTDTQYF. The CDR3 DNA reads TGTGCCAGCAAAACTAGCGGGGGGGAACTTACAGATACGCAGTATTTT.

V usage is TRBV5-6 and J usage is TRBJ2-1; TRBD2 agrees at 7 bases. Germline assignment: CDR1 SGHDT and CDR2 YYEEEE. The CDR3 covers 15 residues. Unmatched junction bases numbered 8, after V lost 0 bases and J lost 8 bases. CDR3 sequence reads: CASSLVGGSAYEQFF. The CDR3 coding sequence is TGTGCCAGCAGCTTGGTGGGGGGGAGCGCCTATGAGCAGTTCTTC.

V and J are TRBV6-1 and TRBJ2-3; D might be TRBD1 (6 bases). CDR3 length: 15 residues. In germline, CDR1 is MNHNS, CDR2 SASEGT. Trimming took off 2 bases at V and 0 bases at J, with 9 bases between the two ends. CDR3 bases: TGTGCCAGCAGTGAACCAGGGGCTAGCACAGATACGCAGTATTTT. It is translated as CASSEPGASTDTQYF.

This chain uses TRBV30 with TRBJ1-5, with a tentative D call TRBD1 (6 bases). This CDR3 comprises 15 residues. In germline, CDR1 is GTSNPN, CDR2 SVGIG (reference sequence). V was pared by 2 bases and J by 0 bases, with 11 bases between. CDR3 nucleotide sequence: TGTGCCTGGAGTTCGGACAGAGGTAGCAATCAGCCCCAGCATTTT. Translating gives CAWSSDRGSNQPQHF.

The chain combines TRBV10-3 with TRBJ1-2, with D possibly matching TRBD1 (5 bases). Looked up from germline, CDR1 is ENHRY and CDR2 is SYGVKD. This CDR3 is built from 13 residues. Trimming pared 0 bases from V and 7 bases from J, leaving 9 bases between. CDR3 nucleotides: TGTGCCATCAGTGAGTCCAGGGACTCTGGCTACACCTTC. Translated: CAISESRDSGYTF.

The CDR3 reads CASSLSPRPNEQFF. DNA for the CDR3: TGTGCCAGCAGCTTAAGCCCCAGGCCCAATGAGCAGTTCTTC. V gene TRBV7-3 combines with J gene TRBJ2-1; unclear D gene. Trimming stripped 1 base from V and 6 bases from J, with 10 bases between. This CDR3 is 14 amino acids long. Germline CDR1 reads SGHTA; CDR2 reads FQGTGA.

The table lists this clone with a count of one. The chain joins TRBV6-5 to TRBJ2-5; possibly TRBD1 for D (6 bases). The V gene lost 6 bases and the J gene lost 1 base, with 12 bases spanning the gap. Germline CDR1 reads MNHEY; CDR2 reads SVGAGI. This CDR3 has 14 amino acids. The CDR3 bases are TGTGCCAGCAGAACAGGGCCGGTCCAAGAGACCCAGTACTTC. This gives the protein CASRTGPVQETQYF.

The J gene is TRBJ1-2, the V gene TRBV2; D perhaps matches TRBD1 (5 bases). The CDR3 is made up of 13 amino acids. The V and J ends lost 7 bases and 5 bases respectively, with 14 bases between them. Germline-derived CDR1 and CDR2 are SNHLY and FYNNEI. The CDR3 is CASTPLGGYGYTF. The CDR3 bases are TGTGCCAGCACCCCCCTGGGGGGATATGGCTACACCTTC.

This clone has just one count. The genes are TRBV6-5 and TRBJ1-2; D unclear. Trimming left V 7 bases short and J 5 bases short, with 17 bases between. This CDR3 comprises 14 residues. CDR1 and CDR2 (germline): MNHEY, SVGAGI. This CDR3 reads CASKLQEGLYGYTF. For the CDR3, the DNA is TGTGCCAGCAAGCTTCAAGAGGGCTTATATGGCTACACCTTC.

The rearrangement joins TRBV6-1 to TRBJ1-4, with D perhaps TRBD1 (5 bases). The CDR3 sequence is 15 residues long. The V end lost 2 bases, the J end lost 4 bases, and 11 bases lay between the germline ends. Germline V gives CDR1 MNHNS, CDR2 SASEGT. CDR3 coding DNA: TGTGCCAGCAGTGAAATGGGGCAGCTTAATGAAAAACTGTTTTTT. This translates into CASSEMGQLNEKLFF.

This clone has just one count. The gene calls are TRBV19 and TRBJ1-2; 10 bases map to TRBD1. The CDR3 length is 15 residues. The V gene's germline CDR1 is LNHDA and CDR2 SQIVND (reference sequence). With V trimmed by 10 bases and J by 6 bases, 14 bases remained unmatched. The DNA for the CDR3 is TGTGCCACTGGCCGGGGGGACAGGGGACGAAATGGCTACACCTTC. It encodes CATGRGDRGRNGYTF.

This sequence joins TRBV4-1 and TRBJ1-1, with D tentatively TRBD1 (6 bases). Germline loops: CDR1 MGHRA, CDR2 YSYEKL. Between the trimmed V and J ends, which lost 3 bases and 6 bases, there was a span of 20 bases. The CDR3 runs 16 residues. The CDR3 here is CASSQDGRGWGAEAFF. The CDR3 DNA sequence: TGCGCCAGCAGCCAGGATGGCAGGGGTTGGGGCGCTGAAGCTTTCTTT.

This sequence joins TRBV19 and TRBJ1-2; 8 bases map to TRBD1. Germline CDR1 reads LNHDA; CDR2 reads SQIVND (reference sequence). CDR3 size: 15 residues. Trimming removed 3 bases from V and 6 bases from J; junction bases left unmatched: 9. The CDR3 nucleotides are TGTGCCAGTAGTATCGCAGGACAGGGCCAACATGGCTACACCTTC. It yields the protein CASSIAGQGQHGYTF.

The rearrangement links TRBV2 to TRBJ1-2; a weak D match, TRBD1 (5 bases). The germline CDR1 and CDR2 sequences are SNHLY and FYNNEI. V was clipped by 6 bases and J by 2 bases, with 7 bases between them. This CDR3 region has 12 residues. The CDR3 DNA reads TGTGCCAGCAGCCCAGGGAACTATGGCTACACCTTC. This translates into CASSPGNYGYTF.

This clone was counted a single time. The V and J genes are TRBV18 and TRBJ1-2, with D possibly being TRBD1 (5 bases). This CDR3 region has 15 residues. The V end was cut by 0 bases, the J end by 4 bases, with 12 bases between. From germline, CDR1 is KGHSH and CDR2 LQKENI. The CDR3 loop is CASSPPAGPLYGYTF. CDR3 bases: TGTGCCAGCTCACCACCCGCAGGGCCCCTCTATGGCTACACCTTC.

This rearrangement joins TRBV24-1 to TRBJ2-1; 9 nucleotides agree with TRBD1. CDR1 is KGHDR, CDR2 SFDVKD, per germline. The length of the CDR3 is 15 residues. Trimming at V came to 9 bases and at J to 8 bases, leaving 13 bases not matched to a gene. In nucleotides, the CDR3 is TGTGCCACCGGTCCGGGACAGGGCTCTCGGTATGAGCAGTTCTTC. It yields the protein CATGPGQGSRYEQFF.

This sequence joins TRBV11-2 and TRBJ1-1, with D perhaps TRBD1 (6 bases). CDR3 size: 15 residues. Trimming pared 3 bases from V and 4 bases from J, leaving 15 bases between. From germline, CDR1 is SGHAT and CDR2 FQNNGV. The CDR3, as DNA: TGTGCCAGCAGCTTTGCACCCGGACAGAGCACTGAAGCTTTCTTT. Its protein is CASSFAPGQSTEAFF.

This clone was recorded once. The CDR3 is CASSYVELGTIYF. The CDR3, as DNA: TGTGCCAGCAGTTACGTGGAGCTGGGCACCATATATTTT. The J gene is TRBJ1-3, the V gene TRBV6-2 or TRBV6-3; no definite D call. CDR3 length equals 13 residues. Germline CDR1 and CDR2: MNHEY and SVGEGT. The ends were cut back, 2 bases at V and 9 bases at J, with 11 bases in the middle.

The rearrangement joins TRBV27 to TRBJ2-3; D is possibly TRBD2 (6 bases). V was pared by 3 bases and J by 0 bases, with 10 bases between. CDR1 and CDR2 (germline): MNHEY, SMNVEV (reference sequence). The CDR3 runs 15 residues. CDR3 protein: CASSLAGGSTDTQYF. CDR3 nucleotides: TGTGCCAGCAGTTTGGCCGGGGGAAGCACAGATACGCAGTATTTT.